A single sample is the source of the 28 T cell receptor beta chains below, sequenced in a study of blood T cell repertoires in COVID-19. Using immunoSEQ multiplex PCR, the repertoire was profiled, and TCRdb retains in-frame clones only, with some absent. The top ten hold 2% to 3% of the sample, which has approximately 210,000 clones, approximately 83% seen once. The sample was peripheral blood. These receptors came from a woman in her 40s with active or convalescent COVID-19.

The chain couples TRBV7-6 to TRBJ1-2; 9 positions agree with TRBD1. Trimming at V came to 1 base and at J to 6 bases, leaving 12 bases not matched to a gene. Germline V gives CDR1 SGHVS, CDR2 FNYEAQ. The CDR3 extends over 17 amino acids. CDR3 amino acids: CASSLGWTGVEGDGYTF. The CDR3 DNA reads as TGTGCCAGCAGCTTAGGATGGACAGGGGTCGAGGGTGATGGCTACACCTTC.

This clone is a singleton in its sample. This chain links TRBV6-5 with TRBJ1-3, with D unclear. Trimming took 2 bases from V and 2 from J, leaving 10 bases between them. Germline CDR1 and CDR2: MNHEY and SVGAGI. The CDR3 runs 15 residues. In DNA form, the CDR3 reads TGTGCCAGCAGTTACGGGAGGTTAGCTGGAAACACCATATATTTT. This gives the protein CASSYGRLAGNTIYF.

This chain links TRBV29-1 with TRBJ1-4; the D gene is possibly TRBD1 (5 bases). Germline CDR1 is SQVTM and CDR2 is ANQGSEA. The CDR3 covers 13 residues. The V end was cut by 4 bases, the J end by 8 bases, with 14 bases between. For the CDR3, the DNA is TGCAGCGTTGGGAAAGGGGTAGGGGAAAAACTGTTTTTT. This translates into CSVGKGVGEKLFF.

The chain is built from TRBV28 and TRBJ1-2, with D unresolved. Germline loops: CDR1 MDHEN, CDR2 SYDVKM. This CDR3 spans 12 amino acids. V was clipped by 10 bases and J by 4 bases, with 13 bases between them. DNA of the CDR3: TGTGCCACCCAGTTGAACCGCTATGGCTACACCTTC. It codes for CATQLNRYGYTF.

J is TRBJ2-5 and V is TRBV19; 15 bases align to TRBD2. CDR3 length: 16 residues. V lost 7 bases, J lost 4 bases, and 7 bases stayed unmatched. Germline V lookup: CDR1 LNHDA, CDR2 SQIVND (reference sequence). In DNA, the CDR3 is TGTGCCAGTAACGGACCGGGACTAGCGGGAGGAGAGACCCAGTACTTC. Amino acids: CASNGPGLAGGETQYF.

The chain uses TRBV7-9 and TRBJ2-7, with TRBD2 matching 14 bases. Germline assignment: CDR1 SEHNR and CDR2 FQNEAQ (reference sequence). The CDR3 has 17 residues. Trimming took 4 bases from V and 1 from J; bases not matched to a gene: 6. Here the CDR3 reads CASSSPGLAGGSYEQYF. The CDR3 DNA is TGTGCCAGCAGCTCCCCCGGACTAGCGGGGGGATCCTACGAGCAGTACTTC.

This chain uses TRBV7-9 with TRBJ2-1; 7 bases are shared with TRBD1. The V and J ends lost 5 bases and 8 bases, in that order; junction bases with no gene match: 6. CDR3 size: 13 residues. Germline CDR1 SEHNR, CDR2 FQNEAQ (reference sequence). DNA of the CDR3: TGTGCCAGCAGCATCCGACAGGGTCATGAGCAGTTCTTC. Its translation: CASSIRQGHEQFF.

The genes are TRBV10-3 and TRBJ1-1; D uncertain. The CDR3 is 14 amino acids. Deletions cut 9 bases from V and 3 bases from J, with 17 bases between. CDR1 is ENHRY and CDR2 is SYGVKD in the germline V gene. The CDR3: CAISSAPWDTEAFF. CDR3 DNA: TGTGCCATTAGCTCAGCGCCATGGGACACTGAAGCTTTCTTT.

The gene calls are TRBV7-3 and TRBJ2-3, with unresolved D. CDR1 and CDR2 (germline): SGHTA, FQGTGA. The CDR3 runs 16 residues. V was pared by 4 bases and J by 2 bases, with 16 bases between. The CDR3 is CASSSGRSVSTDTQYF. CDR3 DNA: TGTGCCAGCAGCTCGGGTCGAAGCGTATCCACAGATACGCAGTATTTT.

The rearrangement links TRBV2 to TRBJ2-7; 8 bases agree with TRBD2. Germline V gene data show CDR1 as SNHLY and CDR2 as FYNNEI. Trimming cost V 7 bases and J 3 bases; bases outside gene matches: 11. This CDR3 has 15 residues. The CDR3 spells CASIERASGLYEQYF. DNA for the CDR3: TGTGCCAGCATCGAACGGGCTAGCGGGCTCTACGAGCAGTACTTC.

The count of this clone is one. This chain uses TRBV30 with TRBJ2-3, with D perhaps matching TRBD2 (7 bases). The CDR3 contains 13 residues. CDR1 GTSNPN and CDR2 SVGIG come from the germline V gene (reference sequence). V lost 5 bases to trimming and J lost 6 bases, with 15 bases between them. DNA of the CDR3: TGTGCCTGGGAGGGGGGGAGAAGGGATACGCAGTATTTT. It yields the protein CAWEGGRRDTQYF.

The chain carries TRBV7-2 and TRBJ2-7, with TRBD2 matching over 7 bases. The CDR3 extends over 13 amino acids. Germline V CDR1 and CDR2: SGHTA, FQGNSA. V lost 6 bases to trimming and J lost 6 bases; unmatched junction nucleotides: 8. This chain's CDR3 is CASRVVGRGEQYF. For the CDR3, the DNA is TGTGCCAGCAGGGTGGTAGGGAGGGGCGAGCAGTACTTC.

A few counts support this clone. The rearrangement links TRBV7-6 to TRBJ1-3; D is perhaps TRBD1 (6 bases). Trimming removed 5 bases at V and 3 bases at J, with 14 bases between. The CDR3 spans 15 residues. CDR1 is SGHVS and CDR2 is FNYEAQ in the germline V gene. CDR3 sequence: CASSPEQGRGNTIYF. For the CDR3, the DNA is TGTGCCAGCAGCCCGGAACAGGGACGTGGAAACACCATATATTTT.

V is TRBV18 and J is TRBJ1-1, with a weak D call TRBD1 (5 bases). The CDR3 has 13 amino acids. Per the germline V gene, CDR1 is KGHSH and CDR2 is LQKENI. V lost 3 bases to trimming and J lost 5 bases, with 10 bases between them. The CDR3, as DNA: TGTGCCAGCTCACCCTCAGGGTTGACTGAAGCTTTCTTT. Protein: CASSPSGLTEAFF.

The chain couples TRBV4-1 to TRBJ2-7; 12 bases fit TRBD2. Germline V gene sequence: CDR1 MGHRA, CDR2 YSYEKL. The CDR3 is 16 amino acids. The V and J ends lost 4 bases and 1 base, in that order; junction bases with no gene match: 5. CDR3 protein: CASSPRGLAGSYEQYF. The CDR3 DNA follows: TGCGCCAGCAGCCCTCGCGGACTAGCGGGGTCCTACGAGCAGTACTTC.

The chain carries TRBV6-1 and TRBJ2-5; perhaps TRBD1 as D (6 bases). V dropped 0 bases and J dropped 2 bases, with 25 bases sitting between them. Looked up from germline, CDR1 is MNHNS and CDR2 is SASEGT. CDR3 length: 20 amino acids. As DNA, the CDR3 is TGTGCCAGCAGTGAAGCTCCGAGAGGGTCCGGGACACCAATTCAAGAGACCCAGTACTTC. It codes for CASSEAPRGSGTPIQETQYF.

The V call is TRBV24-1, the J call TRBJ2-7; 8 nucleotides line up with TRBD2. The CDR3 is 15 residues long. Per germline, CDR1 KGHDR and CDR2 SFDVKD. Trimming at V came to 3 bases and at J to 3 bases, leaving 6 bases not matched to a gene. The DNA of the CDR3 is TGTGCCACCAGTGATCCAGCTAGCGGGTACTACGAGCAGTACTTC. This encodes CATSDPASGYYEQYF.

The chain has TRBV9 and TRBJ2-7; weak D call: TRBD2 (5 bases). This CDR3 is built from 14 residues. The V gene lost 0 bases and the J gene lost 2 bases, with 9 bases spanning the gap. Germline CDR1 reads SGDLS; CDR2 reads YYNGEE. The CDR3 nucleotides read TGTGCCAGCAGCGTAGATCCCGGGACCTACGAGCAGTACTTC. This encodes CASSVDPGTYEQYF.

This sequence joins TRBV3-1 (or the pseudogene TRBV3-2) and TRBJ2-5; 10 bases line up with TRBD2. V lost 1 base, J lost 7 bases, and 9 bases stayed unmatched. CDR3 size: 16 residues. The germline CDR1 and CDR2 sequences are LGHDT and YNNKEL (reference sequence). The CDR3 DNA follows: TGTGCCAGCAGCCAAGTCAGCGGGGGGGGTAAAAGGACCCAGTACTTC. It encodes CASSQVSGGGKRTQYF.

A few counts support this clone. The chain joins TRBV11-3 to TRBJ1-6; no firm D call. V gave up 0 bases and J gave up 0 bases, with 3 bases separating them. The CDR3 is 15 amino acids. The germline V gene encodes CDR1 SGHNT and CDR2 YENEEA. The CDR3 spells CASSLDSSYNSPLHF. DNA for the CDR3: TGTGCCAGCAGCTTAGACAGCTCCTATAATTCACCCCTCCACTTT.

The chain employs TRBV7-2 and TRBJ2-7; the match to TRBD2 covers 11 bases. This CDR3 comprises 15 residues. V gave up 2 bases and J gave up 3 bases; unmatched junction bases: 3. CDR1 is SGHTA, CDR2 FQGNSA, per germline. CDR3 residues: CASSLRLAGNYEQYF. In nucleotides, the CDR3 is TGTGCCAGCAGCTTAAGACTAGCGGGGAACTACGAGCAGTACTTC.

In its sample, this clone was seen once. The chain is built from TRBV5-6 and TRBJ2-1; D is unresolved. The germline V gene encodes CDR1 SGHDT and CDR2 YYEEEE. V was clipped by 3 bases and J by 5 bases, with 9 bases between them. The CDR3 spans 13 residues. CDR3 in amino acids: CASSSFRDNEQFF. The CDR3, as DNA: TGTGCCAGCAGCTCGTTCCGGGACAATGAGCAGTTCTTC.

The chain links TRBV24-1 to TRBJ2-1; 7 nucleotides align to TRBD1. This CDR3 is built from 16 residues. Germline CDR1 is KGHDR and CDR2 is SFDVKD. Unmatched junction bases numbered 12, after V lost 7 bases and J lost 4 bases. CDR3 sequence reads: CATSGVGGPRYNEQFF. CDR3 DNA: TGTGCCACCAGCGGGGTAGGGGGCCCGCGATACAATGAGCAGTTCTTC.

The rearrangement links TRBV2 to TRBJ1-2; D call uncertain. Between the trimmed V and J ends, which lost 1 base and 4 bases, there was a span of 4 bases. CDR3 length: 12 amino acids. The germline V gene encodes CDR1 SNHLY and CDR2 FYNNEI. The CDR3 bases are TGTGCCAGCAGTGAAGACGGCTATGGCTACACCTTC. Translating gives CASSEDGYGYTF.

V gene TRBV10-2 combines with J gene TRBJ2-7, with D unresolved. Germline V gives CDR1 WSHSY, CDR2 SAAADI. Trimming removed 6 bases from V and 5 bases from J, with 8 bases in between. The CDR3 covers 11 residues. Written as DNA, the CDR3 is TGCGCCAGCAGCTCAAGAGACGAGCAGTACTTC. As protein: CASSSRDEQYF.

V and J are TRBV4-2 and TRBJ2-3; possibly TRBD1 for D (5 bases). Trimming shortened V by 5 bases and J by 2 bases, and 17 bases separated the two germline ends. Germline V gene sequence: CDR1 LGHNA, CDR2 YNFKEQ. The CDR3 is 16 amino acids. The DNA of the CDR3 is TGTGCCAGCAGCTTGCCTCAGGGTAATCACACAGATACGCAGTATTTT. It translates to CASSLPQGNHTDTQYF.

The rearrangement links TRBV15 to TRBJ2-7; 7 positions agree with TRBD2. With V trimmed by 3 bases and J by 6 bases, 11 bases remained unmatched. The CDR3 is 15 amino acids. Germline CDR1 is LNHNV and CDR2 is YYDKDF (reference sequence). This CDR3 reads CATSSLGGGRLEQYF. The CDR3 DNA reads TGTGCCACCAGCAGCTTGGGGGGGGGTAGGCTCGAGCAGTACTTC. The full variable domain, with the rest looked up from reference TRBV15 and TRBJ2-7, is DAMVIQNPRYQVTQFGKPVTLSCSQTLNHNVMYWYQQKSSQAPKLLFHYYDKDFNNEADTPDNFQSRRPNTSFCFLDIRSPGLGDTAMYLCATSSLGGGRLEQYFGPGTRLTVT.

The V gene is TRBV7-3, the J gene TRBJ2-3; the D is unclear. The CDR3 extends over 16 amino acids. Trimming took 0 bases from V and 1 from J, leaving 11 bases between them. Looked up from germline, CDR1 is SGHTA and CDR2 is FQGTGA. DNA of the CDR3: TGTGCCAGCAGCTTAACGAAAACGGCGGGCACAGATACGCAGTATTTT. Its protein product is CASSLTKTAGTDTQYF.